This is a list of T cell receptor beta chains from one sample in a study of T cells in Graves' hyperthyroidism and ophthalmopathy. One entry per CDR3 protein, called by TCRdb with MiXCR from the multiplex PCR reads. This table holds around 450,000 distinct CDR3 sequences, around 16% found once. The sample comprised blood. The receptors were sampled from a woman between 18 and 29 years old with Graves' hyperthyroidism. The CDR3 runs from the conserved cysteine through the conserved F or W. Fields, in order: clone size, D gene, J gene, V gene, CDR3 protein, CDR3 DNA. The D gene is left open where the match is weak. Part of the rows lack a size; the others show once, few, many or a class for expanded clones.

clone_size: NA; d_call: NA; j_call: TRBJ1-6; v_call: TRBV10-3; cdr3_aa: CAIRGGSSYNSPLHF; cdr3_nt: TGTGCCATCAGGGGGGGGAGCTCCTATAATTCACCCCTCCACTTT
clone_size: many; d_call: TRBD1; j_call: TRBJ2-5; v_call: TRBV24-1; cdr3_aa: CATRRDRGYQETQYF; cdr3_nt: TGTGCCACCAGGAGGGACAGGGGGTATCAAGAGACCCAGTACTTC
clone_size: NA; d_call: TRBD1; j_call: TRBJ2-7; v_call: TRBV19; cdr3_aa: CASPGTGDYEQYF; cdr3_nt: TGTGCCAGCCCAGGGACAGGGGACTACGAGCAGTACTTC
clone_size: many; d_call: NA; j_call: TRBJ1-6; v_call: TRBV11-2; cdr3_aa: CASSSLSWPGESPLHF; cdr3_nt: TGTGCCAGCAGCTCACTCTCGTGGCCAGGCGAGTCACCCCTCCACTTT
clone_size: many; d_call: TRBD2; j_call: TRBJ2-1; v_call: TRBV28; cdr3_aa: CASRATGTSGNEQFF; cdr3_nt: TGTGCCAGCAGGGCCACCGGGACTAGTGGCAATGAGCAGTTCTTC
clone_size: few; d_call: NA; j_call: TRBJ1-1; v_call: TRBV19; cdr3_aa: CASTIGTRPEAFF; cdr3_nt: TGTGCCAGTACAATCGGGACACGTCCTGAAGCTTTCTTT
clone_size: many; d_call: TRBD1; j_call: TRBJ1-2; v_call: TRBV3-1; cdr3_aa: CASSLARTGGLRMDGYTF; cdr3_nt: TGTGCCAGCAGCCTAGCGCGGACAGGGGGCCTTCGTATGGACGGCTACACCTTC
clone_size: many; d_call: TRBD2; j_call: TRBJ2-7; v_call: TRBV12-3/TRBV12-4; cdr3_aa: CASSRGLAAYEQYF; cdr3_nt: TGTGCCAGCAGCCGAGGACTAGCAGCCTACGAGCAGTACTTC
clone_size: many; d_call: NA; j_call: TRBJ1-4; v_call: TRBV30; cdr3_aa: CAWSQPNRDANEKLFF; cdr3_nt: TGTGCCTGGAGTCAACCTAACCGGGACGCCAATGAAAAACTGTTTTTT
clone_size: once; d_call: NA; j_call: TRBJ1-5; v_call: TRBV11-2; cdr3_aa: CASSRTEKQPQHF; cdr3_nt: TGTGCCAGCAGTCGGACAGAGAAGCAGCCCCAGCATTTT
clone_size: few; d_call: TRBD2; j_call: TRBJ2-1; v_call: TRBV6-2/TRBV6-3; cdr3_aa: CASSPSPGTSGYNEQLF; cdr3_nt: TGTGCCAGCAGTCCTTCCCCCGGGACTAGCGGCTACAATGAGCAGCTCTTC
clone_size: once; d_call: NA; j_call: TRBJ1-3; v_call: TRBV3-1; cdr3_aa: CASSQLPGGRNTIYF; cdr3_nt: TGTGCCAGCAGCCAACTACCGGGGGGAAGAAACACCATATATTTT
clone_size: many; d_call: NA; j_call: TRBJ2-7; v_call: TRBV15; cdr3_aa: CATSRGRESYEQYF; cdr3_nt: TGTGCCACCAGCAGGGGCAGGGAATCCTACGAGCAGTACTTC
clone_size: NA; d_call: TRBD2; j_call: TRBJ2-1; v_call: TRBV3-1; cdr3_aa: CASSLSRGLLTNEQFF; cdr3_nt: TGTGCCAGCAGCTTAAGTAGGGGACTACTTACAAATGAGCAGTTCTTC
clone_size: NA; d_call: TRBD1; j_call: TRBJ1-1; v_call: TRBV6-1; cdr3_aa: CASRFQGAEAFF; cdr3_nt: TGTGCCAGCAGGTTCCAGGGGGCTGAAGCTTTCTTT
clone_size: many; d_call: NA; j_call: TRBJ1-5; v_call: TRBV6-1; cdr3_aa: CASIPLGGVGGQPQHF; cdr3_nt: TGTGCCAGCATTCCCCTCGGGGGAGTGGGGGGTCAGCCCCAGCATTTT
clone_size: once; d_call: NA; j_call: TRBJ2-3; v_call: TRBV28; cdr3_aa: CASSLGLDYTDTQYF; cdr3_nt: TGTGCCAGCAGTTTAGGCCTGGATTACACAGATACGCAGTATTTT
clone_size: few; d_call: TRBD2; j_call: TRBJ2-6; v_call: TRBV4-2; cdr3_aa: CASSQGGGAGANVLTF; cdr3_nt: TGTGCCAGCAGCCAAGGGGGGGGGGCTGGGGCCAACGTCCTGACTTTC
clone_size: many; d_call: NA; j_call: TRBJ1-1; v_call: TRBV7-3; cdr3_aa: CASSEQWNTEAFF; cdr3_nt: TGTGCCAGCAGCGAACAGTGGAACACTGAAGCTTTCTTT
clone_size: many; d_call: TRBD1; j_call: TRBJ2-5; v_call: TRBV7-2; cdr3_aa: CASTRDRGSETQYF; cdr3_nt: TGTGCCAGCACCCGGGACAGGGGATCAGAGACCCAGTACTTC
clone_size: many; d_call: TRBD2; j_call: TRBJ2-5; v_call: TRBV4-1; cdr3_aa: CASSQGSGGAETQYF; cdr3_nt: TGCGCCAGCAGCCAAGGTAGCGGGGGGGCCGAGACCCAGTACTTC
clone_size: many; d_call: NA; j_call: TRBJ2-7; v_call: TRBV12-3/TRBV12-4; cdr3_aa: CASSLDREQYF; cdr3_nt: TGTGCCAGCAGTTTAGATCGGGAGCAGTACTTC
clone_size: few; d_call: NA; j_call: TRBJ1-2; v_call: TRBV5-1; cdr3_aa: CASSGDPLWGYTF; cdr3_nt: TGCGCCAGCAGCGGGGACCCCTTATGGGGCTACACCTTC
clone_size: NA; d_call: NA; j_call: TRBJ2-5; v_call: TRBV25-1; cdr3_aa: CASRTVQGAQYF; cdr3_nt: TGTGCCAGCCGGACAGTCCAAGGAGCCCAGTACTTC
clone_size: many; d_call: NA; j_call: TRBJ1-1; v_call: TRBV18; cdr3_aa: CASSSRDLFSEAFF; cdr3_nt: TGTGCCAGCTCATCGAGGGACCTCTTCAGTGAAGCTTTCTTT
clone_size: many; d_call: TRBD2; j_call: TRBJ2-1; v_call: TRBV11-2; cdr3_aa: CASSLKSGRANEQFF; cdr3_nt: TGTGCCAGCAGCTTAAAAAGCGGGAGGGCAAATGAGCAGTTCTTC
clone_size: many; d_call: NA; j_call: TRBJ1-2; v_call: TRBV28; cdr3_aa: CASSLWGGYTF; cdr3_nt: TGTGCCAGCAGTTTATGGGGTGGCTACACCTTC
clone_size: NA; d_call: TRBD1; j_call: TRBJ1-5; v_call: TRBV2; cdr3_aa: CASSRGQGTSNQPQHF; cdr3_nt: TGTGCCAGCAGTCGCGGACAGGGGACGAGCAATCAGCCCCAGCATTTT
clone_size: few; d_call: NA; j_call: TRBJ1-6; v_call: TRBV20-1; cdr3_aa: CSARRGDSPLHF; cdr3_nt: TGCAGTGCTAGACGGGGAGATTCACCCCTCCACTTT
clone_size: many; d_call: NA; j_call: TRBJ1-1; v_call: TRBV14; cdr3_aa: CASSQQRNTEAFF; cdr3_nt: TGTGCCAGCAGCCAACAGAGGAACACTGAAGCTTTCTTT
clone_size: few; d_call: NA; j_call: TRBJ2-1; v_call: TRBV11-3; cdr3_aa: CASSLVGEFPYNEQFF; cdr3_nt: TGTGCCAGCAGCTTAGTAGGGGAATTCCCCTACAATGAGCAGTTCTTC
clone_size: many; d_call: TRBD2; j_call: TRBJ2-1; v_call: TRBV12-3/TRBV12-4; cdr3_aa: CASSGGLGFEQFF; cdr3_nt: TGTGCCAGCAGCGGGGGACTAGGGTTTGAGCAGTTCTTC
clone_size: many; d_call: NA; j_call: TRBJ1-5; v_call: TRBV10-3; cdr3_aa: CAISAGGGGNQPQHF; cdr3_nt: TGTGCCATCAGTGCGGGCGGGGGTGGCAATCAGCCCCAGCATTTT
clone_size: many; d_call: NA; j_call: TRBJ2-3; v_call: TRBV6-1; cdr3_aa: CASSEDPGPSTDTQYF; cdr3_nt: TGTGCCAGCAGCGAAGACCCAGGGCCGAGCACAGATACGCAGTATTTT
clone_size: many; d_call: NA; j_call: TRBJ2-5; v_call: TRBV20-1; cdr3_aa: CSASTDRQETQYF; cdr3_nt: TGCAGTGCTTCGACAGACCGCCAAGAGACCCAGTACTTC
clone_size: many; d_call: NA; j_call: TRBJ1-2; v_call: TRBV20-1; cdr3_aa: CSARDMEASLTNGYTF; cdr3_nt: TGCAGTGCTAGAGATATGGAGGCCTCCCTAACTAATGGCTACACCTTC
clone_size: many; d_call: TRBD2; j_call: TRBJ2-1; v_call: TRBV5-1; cdr3_aa: CASGGTSGGPSSYNEQFF; cdr3_nt: TGCGCCAGCGGGGGGACTAGCGGGGGGCCGAGCTCCTACAATGAGCAGTTCTTC
clone_size: NA; d_call: TRBD2; j_call: TRBJ2-3; v_call: TRBV7-9; cdr3_aa: CASSPRPGTSGYTDTQYF; cdr3_nt: TGTGCCAGCAGCCCCAGACCCGGGACTAGCGGGTACACAGATACGCAGTATTTT
clone_size: few; d_call: NA; j_call: TRBJ2-7; v_call: TRBV12-3/TRBV12-4; cdr3_aa: CASGRQNPYEQYF; cdr3_nt: TGTGCCAGCGGGCGGCAGAACCCCTACGAGCAGTACTTC
clone_size: few; d_call: TRBD2; j_call: TRBJ2-4; v_call: TRBV30; cdr3_aa: CAWSALRTSGRGAKNIQYF; cdr3_nt: TGTGCCTGGAGTGCGTTGCGGACTAGCGGTCGAGGGGCCAAAAACATTCAGTACTTC
clone_size: many; d_call: NA; j_call: TRBJ2-1; v_call: TRBV3-1; cdr3_aa: CASSQDGPGGDVQFF; cdr3_nt: TGTGCCAGCAGCCAAGATGGCCCCGGAGGGGATGTGCAGTTCTTC
clone_size: NA; d_call: TRBD2; j_call: TRBJ2-2; v_call: TRBV29-1; cdr3_aa: CSVRTSGRDRKGTGELFF; cdr3_nt: TGCAGCGTGCGGACTAGCGGGAGGGATCGGAAAGGCACCGGGGAGCTGTTTTTT
clone_size: many; d_call: NA; j_call: TRBJ1-3; v_call: TRBV20-1; cdr3_aa: CSARQSLSGNTIYF; cdr3_nt: TGCAGTGCTAGACAGTCACTCTCTGGAAACACCATATATTTT
clone_size: NA; d_call: TRBD2; j_call: TRBJ2-5; v_call: TRBV20-1; cdr3_aa: CSAPGLAGPRGETQYF; cdr3_nt: TGCAGTGCTCCCGGACTAGCGGGACCCCGGGGAGAGACCCAGTACTTC
clone_size: many; d_call: NA; j_call: TRBJ1-6; v_call: TRBV20-1; cdr3_aa: CSASIRTPTNSPLHF; cdr3_nt: TGCAGTGCTAGTATCAGGACGCCGACTAATTCACCCCTCCACTTT
clone_size: many; d_call: TRBD1; j_call: TRBJ2-7; v_call: TRBV11-3; cdr3_aa: CASSLFGTGPNEQYF; cdr3_nt: TGTGCCAGCAGCTTATTTGGGACAGGGCCCAACGAGCAGTACTTC
clone_size: many; d_call: NA; j_call: TRBJ2-3; v_call: TRBV6-1; cdr3_aa: CASSEGAGLGTDTQYF; cdr3_nt: TGTGCCAGCAGTGAAGGCGCGGGCCTTGGCACAGATACGCAGTATTTT
clone_size: many; d_call: TRBD2; j_call: TRBJ2-1; v_call: TRBV7-3; cdr3_aa: CASSVSGVSYNEQFF; cdr3_nt: TGTGCCAGCAGCGTTAGCGGGGTCTCCTACAATGAGCAGTTCTTC
clone_size: NA; d_call: NA; j_call: TRBJ2-4; v_call: TRBV7-2; cdr3_aa: CGSSSGGVNIQYF; cdr3_nt: TGTGGCAGCAGCTCCGGGGGCGTAAACATTCAGTACTTC
clone_size: NA; d_call: NA; j_call: TRBJ1-1; v_call: TRBV27; cdr3_aa: CASSPMTGRMLQLEAFF; cdr3_nt: TGTGCCAGCAGTCCAATGACAGGTCGAATGTTACAGCTGGAAGCTTTCTTT
clone_size: many; d_call: TRBD1; j_call: TRBJ1-5; v_call: TRBV12-3/TRBV12-4; cdr3_aa: CASSLSPDRGNQPQHF; cdr3_nt: TGTGCCAGCAGTCTGAGTCCAGACAGGGGCAATCAGCCCCAGCATTTT
clone_size: many; d_call: TRBD1; j_call: TRBJ2-1; v_call: TRBV5-1; cdr3_aa: CASSGGQVSVNEQFF; cdr3_nt: TGCGCCAGCAGCGGGGGACAGGTGAGCGTCAATGAGCAGTTCTTC
clone_size: many; d_call: TRBD1; j_call: TRBJ1-4; v_call: TRBV7-9; cdr3_aa: CASTSTGGQANEKLFF; cdr3_nt: TGTGCCAGCACCTCGACAGGGGGCCAGGCTAATGAAAAACTGTTTTTT
clone_size: many; d_call: NA; j_call: TRBJ2-7; v_call: TRBV5-1; cdr3_aa: CASSLEPLFYEQYF; cdr3_nt: TGCGCCAGCAGCTTGGAACCGTTATTCTACGAGCAGTACTTC
clone_size: few; d_call: TRBD1; j_call: TRBJ2-7; v_call: TRBV4-1; cdr3_aa: CASSQVRQGAYEQYF; cdr3_nt: TGCGCCAGCAGCCAAGTTCGACAGGGGGCCTACGAGCAGTACTTC
clone_size: once; d_call: NA; j_call: TRBJ2-4; v_call: TRBV7-3; cdr3_aa: CASSFRGAGAKNIQYF; cdr3_nt: TGTGCCAGCAGCTTCCGGGGAGCTGGGGCCAAAAACATTCAGTACTTC
clone_size: many; d_call: NA; j_call: TRBJ1-5; v_call: TRBV2; cdr3_aa: CASSTYDSYSNQPQHF; cdr3_nt: TGTGCCAGCAGTACATACGACAGTTATAGCAATCAGCCCCAGCATTTT
clone_size: many; d_call: TRBD1; j_call: TRBJ2-7; v_call: TRBV12-3/TRBV12-4; cdr3_aa: CASSRTGPSYEQYF; cdr3_nt: TGTGCCAGCAGTCGGACAGGGCCCTCCTACGAGCAGTACTTC
clone_size: many; d_call: TRBD1; j_call: TRBJ1-5; v_call: TRBV2; cdr3_aa: CASGGDRGSQPQHF; cdr3_nt: TGTGCCAGTGGGGGGGACAGGGGGTCCCAGCCCCAGCATTTT
clone_size: many; d_call: TRBD2; j_call: TRBJ2-7; v_call: TRBV28; cdr3_aa: CASSSRTSGGPIYEQYF; cdr3_nt: TGTGCCAGCAGTTCCAGGACTAGCGGGGGGCCGATCTACGAGCAGTACTTC